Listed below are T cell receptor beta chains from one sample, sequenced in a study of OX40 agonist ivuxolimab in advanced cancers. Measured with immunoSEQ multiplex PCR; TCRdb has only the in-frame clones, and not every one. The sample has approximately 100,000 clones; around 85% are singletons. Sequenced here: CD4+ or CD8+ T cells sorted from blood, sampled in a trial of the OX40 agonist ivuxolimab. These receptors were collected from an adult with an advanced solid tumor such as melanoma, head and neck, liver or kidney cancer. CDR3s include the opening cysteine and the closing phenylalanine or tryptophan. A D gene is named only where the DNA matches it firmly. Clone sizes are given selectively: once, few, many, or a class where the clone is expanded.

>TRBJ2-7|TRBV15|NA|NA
CATSRDLSGEQYF
TGTGCCACCAGCAGAGACCTGTCGGGGGAGCAGTACTTC
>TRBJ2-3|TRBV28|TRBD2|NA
CASSSGTSGRHDTQYF
TGTGCCAGCAGTTCAGGGACTAGCGGGAGGCATGATACGCAGTATTTT
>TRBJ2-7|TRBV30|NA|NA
CAWRTSSYEQYF
TGTGCCTGGAGAACTAGCTCCTACGAGCAGTACTTC
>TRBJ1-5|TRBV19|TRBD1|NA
CASGPRDSSRRSNQPQHF
TGTGCCAGTGGACCTCGGGACAGTAGCCGACGGAGCAATCAGCCCCAGCATTTT
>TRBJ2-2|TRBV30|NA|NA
CAWSVAYGGTGELFF
TGTGCCTGGAGTGTTGCCTACGGCGGGACCGGGGAGCTGTTTTTT
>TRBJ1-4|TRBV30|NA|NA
CAQLGRNEKLFF
TGTGCCCAACTCGGACGGAATGAAAAACTGTTTTTT
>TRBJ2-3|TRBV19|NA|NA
CASSIGATYSTDTQYF
TGTGCCAGTAGTATAGGGGCCACCTATAGCACAGATACGCAGTATTTT
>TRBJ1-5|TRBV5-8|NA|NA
CASSLVGHFNQPQHF
TGTGCCAGCAGCTTGGTGGGGCACTTCAATCAGCCCCAGCATTTT
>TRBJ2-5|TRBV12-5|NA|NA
CASGNFQETQYF
TGTGCTAGTGGTAACTTCCAAGAGACCCAGTACTTC
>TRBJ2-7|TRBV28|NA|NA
CASGPESTYEQYF
TGTGCCAGCGGGCCTGAAAGCACCTACGAGCAGTACTTC
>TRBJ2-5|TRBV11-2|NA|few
CASSLYSEFRETQYF
TGTGCCAGCAGCTTATATTCGGAGTTCCGAGAGACCCAGTACTTC
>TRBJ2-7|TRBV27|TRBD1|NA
CASSPSRLDRAYEQYF
TGTGCCAGCAGTCCCTCCCGACTCGACAGGGCCTACGAGCAGTACTTC
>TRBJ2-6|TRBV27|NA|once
CASSPHRGAGGANVLTF
TGTGCCAGCAGTCCCCATCGCGGGGCTGGTGGGGCCAACGTCCTGACTTTC
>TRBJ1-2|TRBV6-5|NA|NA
CASSYEKRINYGYTF
TGTGCCAGCAGTTACGAGAAACGGATCAACTATGGCTACACCTTC
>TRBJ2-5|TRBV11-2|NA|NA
CASSLVLGETQYF
TGTGCCAGCAGCTTAGTTTTGGGAGAGACCCAGTACTTC
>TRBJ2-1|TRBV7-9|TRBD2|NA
CASSFTSGGGNEQFF
TGTGCCAGCAGTTTTACTAGCGGGGGAGGGAATGAGCAGTTCTTC
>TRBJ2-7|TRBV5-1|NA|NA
CASSLGTQGEQYF
TGCGCCAGCAGCCTGGGGACTCAGGGCGAGCAGTACTTC
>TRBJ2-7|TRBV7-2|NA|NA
CASSLALTGEQYF
TGTGCCAGCAGCTTAGCATTAACCGGGGAGCAGTACTTC
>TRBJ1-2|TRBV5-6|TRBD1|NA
CASSVLDRGLGYTF
TGTGCCAGCAGCGTACTCGACAGGGGGCTTGGCTACACCTTC
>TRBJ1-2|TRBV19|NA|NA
CASSMTVLYGYTF
TGTGCCAGTAGTATGACAGTCCTCTATGGCTACACCTTC
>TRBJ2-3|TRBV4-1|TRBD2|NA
CASSQVTRSAGGGTDTQYF
TGCGCCAGCAGCCAAGTCACGAGGTCGGCGGGAGGGGGAACAGATACGCAGTATTTT
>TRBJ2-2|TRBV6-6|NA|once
CASSPDWAENTGELFF
TGTGCCAGCAGCCCCGATTGGGCAGAGAACACCGGGGAGCTGTTTTTT
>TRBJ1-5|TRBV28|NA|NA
CATRWAGMSSNQPQHF
TGTGCCACTAGATGGGCAGGGATGAGCAGCAATCAGCCCCAGCATTTT
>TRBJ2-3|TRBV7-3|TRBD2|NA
CASTQGGSTDTQYF
TGTGCCAGCACCCAGGGAGGGAGCACAGATACGCAGTATTTT
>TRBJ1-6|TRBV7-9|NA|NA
CASSLSPDNSPLHF
TGTGCCAGCAGCTTAAGTCCGGATAATTCACCCCTCCACTTT
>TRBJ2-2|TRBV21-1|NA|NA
CASSKVLTGELFF
TGTGCCAGCAGCAAAGTCTTAACCGGGGAGCTGTTTTTT
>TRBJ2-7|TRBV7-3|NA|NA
CASSPDPSAEQYF
TGTGCCAGCAGTCCGGACCCCTCGGCCGAGCAGTACTTC
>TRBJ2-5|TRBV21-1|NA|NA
CASSTRDTKFQETQYF
TGTGCCAGCAGCACCCGGGACACGAAATTCCAAGAGACCCAGTACTTC
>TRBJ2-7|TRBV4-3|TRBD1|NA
CASSQAGSGTGAYEQYF
TGCGCCAGCAGCCAAGCCGGATCCGGGACAGGGGCCTACGAGCAGTACTTC
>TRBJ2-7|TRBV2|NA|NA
CASSGGGTYEQYF
TGTGCCAGCAGTGGGGGGGGCACCTACGAGCAGTACTTC
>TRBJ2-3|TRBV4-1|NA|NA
CASSPRSGMGDTQYF
TGCGCCAGCAGCCCCAGGTCGGGTATGGGAGATACGCAGTATTTT
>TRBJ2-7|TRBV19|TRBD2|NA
CASSPWTSGPYEQYF
TGTGCCAGTAGTCCCTGGACTAGCGGGCCCTACGAGCAGTACTTC
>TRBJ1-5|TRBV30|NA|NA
CAWSGVNQPQHF
TGTGCCTGGAGTGGGGTCAATCAGCCCCAGCATTTT
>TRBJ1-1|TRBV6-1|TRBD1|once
CASSEVTGTGSDTEAFF
TGTGCCAGCAGTGAAGTAACCGGGACAGGAAGTGACACTGAAGCTTTCTTT
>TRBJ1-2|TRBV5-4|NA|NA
CASSLVSVGFTF
TGTGCCAGCAGCTTGGTTAGTGTTGGGTTCACCTTC
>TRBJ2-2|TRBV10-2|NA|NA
CASSELSTGELFF
TGCGCCAGCAGTGAACTGTCTACCGGGGAGCTGTTTTTT
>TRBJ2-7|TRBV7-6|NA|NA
CASSLPVDYLIREQYF
TGTGCCAGCAGCCTCCCTGTGGACTACCTTATACGGGAGCAGTACTTC
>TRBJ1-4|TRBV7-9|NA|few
CASSYQAGGSEKLFF
TGTGCCAGCAGCTATCAGGCGGGTGGAAGTGAAAAACTGTTTTTT
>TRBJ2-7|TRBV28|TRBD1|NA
CASSPTGVYEQYF
TGTGCCAGCAGCCCTACAGGGGTCTACGAGCAGTACTTC
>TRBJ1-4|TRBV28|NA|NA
CASSLPGRGNEKLFF
TGTGCCAGCAGTTTACCAGGGCGAGGAAATGAAAAACTGTTTTTT
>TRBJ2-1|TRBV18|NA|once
CASSPGQSFNEQFF
TGTGCCAGCTCGCCCGGACAGTCCTTTAATGAGCAGTTCTTC
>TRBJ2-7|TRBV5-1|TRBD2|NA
CASSLVGAGGFNYEQYF
TGCGCCAGCAGCTTGGTTGGCGCGGGAGGTTTCAACTACGAGCAGTACTTC
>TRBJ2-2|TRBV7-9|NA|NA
CASSSRLENTGELFF
TGTGCCAGCAGCTCTCGACTGGAGAACACCGGGGAGCTGTTTTTT
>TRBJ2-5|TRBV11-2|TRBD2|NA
CASNQLAGDGTQYF
TGTGCCAGCAACCAACTAGCGGGAGACGGGACCCAGTACTTC
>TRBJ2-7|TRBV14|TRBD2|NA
CASSQDRGGFGQYF
TGTGCCAGCAGCCAAGACCGGGGGGGTTTCGGGCAGTACTTC
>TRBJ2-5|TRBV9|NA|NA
CASSVGGGQGQETQYF
TGTGCCAGCAGCGTAGGAGGAGGGCAGGGTCAAGAGACCCAGTACTTC
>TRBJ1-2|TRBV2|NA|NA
CASSVVSGAYGYTF
TGTGCCAGCAGTGTTGTATCCGGGGCCTATGGCTACACCTTC
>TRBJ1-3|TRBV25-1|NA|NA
CASTVSGNTIYF
TGTGCCAGCACGGTCTCTGGAAACACCATATATTTT
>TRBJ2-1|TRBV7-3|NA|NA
CASSLEVGQEQFF
TGTGCCAGCAGCTTAGAAGTTGGGCAGGAGCAGTTCTTC
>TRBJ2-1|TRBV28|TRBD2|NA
CASSFLGSGGYNEQFF
TGTGCCAGCAGTTTCTTGGGTAGCGGGGGATACAATGAGCAGTTCTTC
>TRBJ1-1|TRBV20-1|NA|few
CRTLGDTEAFF
TGCAGAACATTGGGGGACACTGAAGCTTTCTTT
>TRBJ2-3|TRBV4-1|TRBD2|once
CASSQIGTRGDTQYF
TGCGCCAGCAGCCAGATCGGGACTAGAGGAGATACGCAGTATTTT
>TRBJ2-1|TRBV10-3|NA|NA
CAIRENSRFPGYHNEQFF
TGTGCCATCAGGGAAAACTCTAGATTCCCGGGATACCACAATGAGCAGTTCTTC
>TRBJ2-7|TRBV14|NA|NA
CASSQEFRGGLTYEQYF
TGTGCCAGCAGCCAAGAGTTTCGTGGGGGTTTAACATACGAGCAGTACTTC
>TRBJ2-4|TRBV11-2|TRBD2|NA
CASSPGLAGVPKNIQYF
TGTGCCAGCAGCCCGGGACTAGCGGGAGTTCCCAAAAACATTCAGTACTTC